The rows below give T cell receptor beta chains drawn from one sample of a study of blood T cell repertoires in COVID-19. Clones were read by immunoSEQ multiplex PCR, and TCRdb kept only the in-frame ones, dropping some. The sample carries under 300,000 clones, roughly 90% recorded once. The sample comprised PBMCs or T cells enriched from blood (not recorded which). The receptors derive from a woman in her 30s who had recovered from COVID-19. CDR3s include the opening cysteine and the closing phenylalanine or tryptophan.

J: TRBJ2-3
V: TRBV21-1
CDR3: CASSKRGRSNEGDTQYF

J: TRBJ2-6
V: TRBV24-1
CDR3: CATSGLEGGSGANVLTF

J: TRBJ2-2
V: TRBV21-1
CDR3: CASSKAPGNPKTGELFF

J: TRBJ2-7
V: TRBV9
CDR3: CASSVDGGDYEQYF

J: TRBJ2-3
V: TRBV10-3
CDR3: CAITPRAGTSGGIQKDTQYF

J: TRBJ1-2
V: TRBV28
CDR3: CASSLSYEYRTRGYTF

J: TRBJ2-5
V: TRBV5-1
CDR3: CASSLASGRETQYF

J: TRBJ1-2
V: TRBV7-9
CDR3: CASSLLGQPNYGYTF

J: TRBJ1-1
V: TRBV7-2
CDR3: CASSFPIGQREAFF

J: TRBJ2-5
V: TRBV27
CDR3: CASNGAGGETQYF

J: TRBJ1-2
V: TRBV9
CDR3: CASSPRQGWFGYTF

J: TRBJ2-1
V: TRBV10-1
CDR3: CASSIRTGFGSYNEQFF

J: TRBJ1-6
V: TRBV18
CDR3: CASSLSGQANSPLHF

J: TRBJ1-1
V: TRBV24-1
CDR3: CATSDSHRGNTEAFF

J: TRBJ2-4
V: TRBV5-1
CDR3: CASRVAGLAIQLAKNIQYF

J: TRBJ2-4
V: TRBV7-2
CDR3: CASSLGLWANIQYF